A selection of T cell receptor beta chains follows, all from one sample in a study of lung T cells in sarcoidosis with Löfgren's syndrome. TCRdb independently ran MiXCR on the reads; one entry per CDR3 protein. This sample carries tens of thousands of distinct CDR3 sequences, about 20% of them seen once, and the ten largest clones take about 2.3%. Sequences were obtained from CD4+ T cells from PBMCs. The receptors here all came from a human donor with sarcoidosis (Löfgren's syndrome or another form), or a control subject (not recorded which). Both conserved end residues are part of each CDR3. Each record gives: J gene, D gene, clone size, V gene, CDR3 DNA, CDR3 protein. D genes are given only for firm matches. Not all rows give a size; the values are once, few, many and, for expanded clones, a class.

j_gene: TRBJ2-5; d_gene: .; abundance: many; v_gene: TRBV20-1; CDR3nt: TGCAGTGCTAGTACAAGGGGGGAGACCCAGTACTTC; CDR3aa: CSASTRGETQYF
j_gene: TRBJ2-2; d_gene: TRBD2; abundance: .; v_gene: TRBV5-4; CDR3nt: TGTGCCAGCAGCCCTCCGGCGGGAGGAAGTGCTATCGGGGAGCTGTTTTTT; CDR3aa: CASSPPAGGSAIGELFF
j_gene: TRBJ2-1; d_gene: TRBD2; abundance: few; v_gene: TRBV12-5; CDR3nt: TGTGCTAGTGGTTTGGGGACTAGCGCCTACAATGAGCAGTTCTTC; CDR3aa: CASGLGTSAYNEQFF
j_gene: TRBJ1-6; d_gene: .; abundance: .; v_gene: TRBV29-1; CDR3nt: TGCAGCGTTCGTAACCAGAGCTCCTATAATTCACCCCTCCACTTT; CDR3aa: CSVRNQSSYNSPLHF
j_gene: TRBJ1-2; d_gene: .; abundance: many; v_gene: TRBV6-1; CDR3nt: TGTGCCAGCCTGGACAGAGTATATGGCTACACCTTC; CDR3aa: CASLDRVYGYTF
j_gene: TRBJ2-2; d_gene: .; abundance: many; v_gene: TRBV20-1; CDR3nt: TGCAGTGCTAGACCCGATACCGGGGAGCTGTTTTTT; CDR3aa: CSARPDTGELFF
j_gene: TRBJ1-1; d_gene: TRBD1; abundance: few; v_gene: TRBV3-1; CDR3nt: TGTGCCAGCAGCCAAGATTTCGTACAGGGGGCGCAGACTGAAGCTTTCTTT; CDR3aa: CASSQDFVQGAQTEAFF
j_gene: TRBJ2-1; d_gene: TRBD1; abundance: .; v_gene: TRBV28; CDR3nt: TGTGCCAGCAGTCCTCCGGGACAGGGGGCGACATTCGGCAATGAGCAGTTCTTC; CDR3aa: CASSPPGQGATFGNEQFF
j_gene: TRBJ1-1; d_gene: .; abundance: many; v_gene: TRBV3-1; CDR3nt: TGTGCCAGCAGCCAAGATTTAAGAGCTTTCTTT; CDR3aa: CASSQDLRAFF
j_gene: TRBJ2-3; d_gene: .; abundance: many; v_gene: TRBV4-1; CDR3nt: TGCGCCAGCAGCCAAATGGGGACAGATACGCAGTATTTT; CDR3aa: CASSQMGTDTQYF
j_gene: TRBJ1-2; d_gene: TRBD1; abundance: many; v_gene: TRBV6-1; CDR3nt: TGTGCCAGCAGTCTCACGGACAGGGGACCTGGCTACACCTTC; CDR3aa: CASSLTDRGPGYTF
j_gene: TRBJ2-2; d_gene: .; abundance: few; v_gene: TRBV20-1; CDR3nt: TGCAGTGCTGTCGGGGCTGGCGGCTCTTCTGGGGGGAAGCTGTTTTTT; CDR3aa: CSAVGAGGSSGGKLFF
j_gene: TRBJ2-7; d_gene: .; abundance: .; v_gene: TRBV28; CDR3nt: TGTGCCAGCAGTCCCCCGGGAAGAACTAACGAGCAGTACTTC; CDR3aa: CASSPPGRTNEQYF